Listed here are 6 T cell receptor beta chains from one sample, sequenced in a study of CD8 T cells in ankylosing spondylitis. TCRdb re-called the 5' RACE reads with MiXCR, one entry per CDR3 protein. Of roughly 220,000 distinct CDR3 sequences listed, about 10% are singletons. Sequenced: blood, either unsorted or a sorted T cell fraction (not recorded which). These receptors were collected from a male donor with ankylosing spondylitis or in good health (not recorded which).

This chain joins TRBV20-1 and TRBJ2-7; the match to TRBD2 covers 8 bases. The CDR3 loop spans 15 amino acids. The germline V gene encodes CDR1 DFQATT and CDR2 SNEGSKA (reference sequence). V dropped 1 base and J dropped 0; count of bases not matched to a gene: 5. CDR3 amino acids: CSARGAGGSSYEQYF. The DNA of the CDR3 is TGCAGTGCTAGAGGGGCGGGGGGAAGCTCCTACGAGCAGTACTTC.

This clonotype appeared many times. This chain joins TRBV20-1 and TRBJ2-1, with no clear D. CDR3 length equals 14 residues. Trimming left V 1 base short and J 10 bases short, with 17 bases between. Germline V lookup: CDR1 DFQATT, CDR2 SNEGSKA (reference sequence). The CDR3 region has the DNA TGCAGTGCTAGAGGTGGCTGGCTAGATGTCGAGCAGTTCTTC. Protein sequence: CSARGGWLDVEQFF.

This clonotype was detected ten times or more. The chain joins TRBV6-1 to TRBJ1-5; TRBD1 might be the D (6 bases). The CDR3 is 13 residues long. Trimming removed 6 bases at V and 5 bases at J, with 11 bases between. The V gene's germline CDR1 is MNHNS and CDR2 SASEGT. The DNA of the CDR3 is TGTGCCAGCAGATTGACAGGATATCAGCCCCAGCATTTT. This sequence encodes CASRLTGYQPQHF.

This clonotype has just a few counts. The chain combines TRBV7-6 with TRBJ2-1, with TRBD1 matching 8 bases. V was clipped by 5 bases and J by 2 bases; unmatched bases: 11. Germline V gene lookup returns CDR1 SGHVS and CDR2 FNYEAQ. The CDR3 has 17 residues. The CDR3: CASSLGTGYSPYNEQFF. Written as DNA, the CDR3 is TGTGCCAGCAGCCTAGGGACAGGATACTCTCCCTACAATGAGCAGTTCTTC.

This clonotype was seen a few times. This rearrangement joins TRBV5-1 to TRBJ2-5; tentative D call: TRBD1 (6 bases). This CDR3 has 14 amino acids. Trimming cost V 4 bases and J 5 bases, with 15 bases left between them. Germline V gene sequence: CDR1 SGHRS, CDR2 YFSETQ. The CDR3: CASSRDTGSETQYF. DNA of the CDR3: TGCGCCAGCAGCCGGGACACCGGTTCCGAGACCCAGTACTTC.

This clonotype was counted at least ten times. The J gene is TRBJ2-5, the V gene TRBV28; D uncertain. Germline CDR1 reads MDHEN; CDR2 reads SYDVKM. Trimming removed 3 bases from V and 2 bases from J, with 10 bases in between. The CDR3 is 14 amino acids. CDR3 bases: TGTGCCAGCAGTTTGGTTTCCCCGCAAGAGACCCAGTACTTC. Translation: CASSLVSPQETQYF.